This T cell receptor (beta chain) was obtained from a study of T cell repertoires in ileal Crohn's disease. Adults with ileal or ileocolonic Crohn's disease and an indication for resection were eligible. This clone appeared once. Its antigen remains unidentified. CDR1 and CDR2 (germline): SQVTM, ANQGSEA. Trimming took 4 bases from V and 2 from J; bases not matched to a gene: 9. The CDR3 has 16 amino acids. Study findings and constraints: Compared with CD4 T cells, sorted CD8 cells carried more expanded clones. Compared with non-smokers, active smokers at surgery showed more clonal expansions.

Per sample, roughly 470 nanograms of biopsy DNA were TCRB immunosequenced. Data came from immunoSEQ multiplex PCR; TCRdb stores just in-frame clones and leaves some out. The table shows some 8,200 clones, with roughly 95% occurring only once. The chain links TRBV29-1 to TRBJ2-2; 8 nucleotides agree with TRBD2. The sample was ileal tissue. This TCR derives from an adult with Crohn's disease. The CDR3 sequence is CSVVVRGGRNTGELFF. The CDR3 DNA reads TGCAGCGTTGTTGTCCGGGGGGGCCGAAACACCGGGGAGCTGTTTTTT.